The 10 T cell receptor beta chains reported below all come from one sample, sequenced in a study of blood T cell repertoires in COVID-19. The method was immunoSEQ multiplex PCR; TCRdb's version includes in-frame clones alone and lacks a portion of them. The profile shows some 190,000 clones, approximately 92% of them singletons. Sequencing input: PBMCs or T cells enriched from blood (not recorded which). The receptors come from a woman between 40 and 55 years old with acute COVID-19.

CDR3 sequence (DNA): TGTGCCAGCAGCCCTCTGGGGGACTCCGGCACCGGGGAGCTGTTTTTT. Residues: CASSPLGDSGTGELFF. This sequence joins TRBV9 and TRBJ2-2; TRBD2 might be the D (6 bases). Trimming pared 4 bases from V and 4 bases from J, leaving 17 bases between. The germline V gene has CDR1 SGDLS and CDR2 YYNGEE. The CDR3 has 16 amino acids.

The J gene is TRBJ2-6, the V gene TRBV5-8; D uncertain. This CDR3 spans 16 amino acids. Germline CDR1 SGHTS, CDR2 YDEGEE. V shed 7 bases and J shed 0 bases, with 14 bases lying between them. Here the CDR3 DNA reads TGTGCCAGCCAACCCAATCGGTACTCTGGGGCCAACGTCCTGACTTTC. Protein product: CASQPNRYSGANVLTF.

J is TRBJ1-1 and V is TRBV7-8; D is unresolved. Trimming removed 0 bases from V and 0 bases from J, with 5 bases in between. Per the germline V gene, CDR1 is SGHVS and CDR2 is FQNEAQ. The CDR3 spans 14 residues. CDR3 protein: CASSLAQMNTEAFF. Written as DNA, the CDR3 is TGTGCCAGCAGCTTAGCACAGATGAACACTGAAGCTTTCTTT.

This chain joins TRBV9 and TRBJ1-6; D is perhaps TRBD1 (6 bases). CDR3 length: 14 amino acids. Trimming cost V 3 bases and J 6 bases, with 10 bases left between them. Germline V lookup: CDR1 SGDLS, CDR2 YYNGEE. In DNA form, the CDR3 reads TGTGCCAGCAGCGAGGGGACACTTAATTCACCCCTCCACTTT. Its protein is CASSEGTLNSPLHF.

This sequence joins TRBV4-3 and TRBJ2-7; TRBD2 matches at 7 bases. The V and J ends lost 2 bases and 5 bases, in that order; junction bases with no gene match: 6. In germline, CDR1 is LGHNA, CDR2 YSLEER. The CDR3 covers 14 residues. CDR3 nucleotides: TGCGCCAGCAGCCAATGGGAGGGAGCGAACGAGCAGTACTTC. This gives the protein CASSQWEGANEQYF.

This clone was counted a single time. This chain links TRBV24-1 with TRBJ1-1; a possible D gene is TRBD1 (6 bases). Germline CDR1 KGHDR, CDR2 SFDVKD. The V end was cut by 7 bases, the J end by 4 bases, with 12 bases between. This CDR3 has 13 residues. This chain's CDR3 is CATREQGATEAFF. The CDR3 region has the DNA TGTGCCACCAGAGAACAGGGAGCCACTGAAGCTTTCTTT.

The chain joins TRBV2 to TRBJ1-2; 8 bases map to TRBD1. The V gene's germline CDR1 is SNHLY and CDR2 FYNNEI. The CDR3 is made up of 16 amino acids. V lost 3 bases and J lost 4; bases outside the gene matches: 10. The CDR3 sequence is CASSDSIDRGFYGYTF. In DNA form, the CDR3 reads TGTGCCAGCAGTGACTCTATCGACAGGGGCTTCTATGGCTACACCTTC.

CDR3 sequence: CASSYEAGSEQYF. CDR3 bases: TGTGCCAGCAGTTATGAGGCGGGAAGCGAGCAGTACTTC. The chain is built from TRBV6-5 and TRBJ2-7; possible D gene TRBD2, 6 bases. Trimming removed 3 bases from V and 6 bases from J, with 12 bases in between. CDR1 MNHEY and CDR2 SVGAGI come from the germline V gene. The CDR3 contains 13 residues.

V gene TRBV6-6 combines with J gene TRBJ2-7; 10 positions match TRBD2. The J segment lost 0 bases and the V segment lost 4 bases, leaving 6 bases of the junction unmatched. This CDR3 has 16 residues. Germline V gives CDR1 MNHNY, CDR2 SVGAGI (reference sequence). The CDR3: CASSSLAGARSYEQYF. The CDR3 nucleotides are TGTGCCAGCAGTTCGCTAGCGGGGGCCCGCTCCTACGAGCAGTACTTC.

The CDR3 DNA follows: TGTGCCAGCAGCCCCCGGACAGGGGGTGGCGAGCAGTACTTC. Translated, it gives CASSPRTGGGEQYF. The chain recombines TRBV9 with TRBJ2-7, with 10 positions matching TRBD1. Per germline, CDR1 SGDLS and CDR2 YYNGEE. This CDR3 spans 14 amino acids. V shed 4 bases and J 6 bases; nucleotides not matched to a gene: 7.